This entry concerns a single T cell receptor (beta chain). The PCR had 60 Vbeta and 13 Jbeta primers. Profiled with immunoSEQ multiplex PCR; TCRdb holds only in-frame clones, not every one. The sample carries under 200,000 clones, roughly three quarters recorded once. The sample comes from a study of cytomegalovirus exposure and HLA in healthy donors. The ends were cut back, 6 bases at V and 1 base at J, with 9 bases in the middle. CDR3 length: 13 amino acids. CDR1 is LNHDA and CDR2 is SQIVND in the germline V gene (reference sequence). The TCR was taken from a man between 60 and 75 years old in good health and CMV-seronegative. The material sequenced was PBMCs. The chain is built from TRBV19 and TRBJ1-2, with a weak D call TRBD1 (6 bases). CDR3 sequence reads: CASRRTDNYGYTF. CDR3 bases: TGTGCCAGTAGGAGGACAGATAACTATGGCTACACCTTC.